This T cell receptor (beta chain) appears in the sequencing data of a study of T-cell memory formation after mild COVID-19. This clonotype was picked up a small number of times. Antigen specificity is unknown. The CDR3 has 13 amino acids. The V end was cut by 7 bases, the J end by 7 bases, with 16 bases between. Germline loops: CDR1 MNHEY, CDR2 SVGAGI. TCR alpha and TCR beta cDNA libraries carrying sample barcodes and UMIs came from 5'RACE with constant-segment primers. TCRdb ran MiXCR on the 5' RACE reads and lists one entry per CDR3 protein. There are over 500,000 distinct CDR3 sequences in the sample; roughly 17% occur only once, and about 7.4% lies in the top ten. Study-level results: CD8+ contracting clones occupied EMRA, while CD4+ ones occupied mainly CM and EM.

Sequences were obtained from PBMCs or a T cell subset sorted from them (not recorded which). The chain uses TRBV6-5 and TRBJ1-1; TRBD1 might be the D (6 bases). This sequence was found in an adult woman who had mild COVID-19 (a few samples of this study predate the infection). Cell type and time point are not known. Here the CDR3 DNA reads TGTGCCAGCATAGGGGGGGGGAAGGTTGAAGCTTTCTTT. Translation: CASIGGGKVEAFF.